The 27 T cell receptor beta chains below come from one sample, sequenced in a study of blood T cell repertoires in COVID-19. Sequencing was performed with immunoSEQ multiplex PCR; in TCRdb, only in-frame clones are kept and a portion is missing. The sample has under 200,000 clones; around 87% are singletons. The specimen sequenced was peripheral blood. Receptors were obtained from a man aged 35 to 55 with active or convalescent COVID-19.

The genes are TRBV9 and TRBJ2-3; 13 bases map to TRBD2. CDR3 length equals 16 residues. CDR1 SGDLS and CDR2 YYNGEE come from the germline V gene. J gave up 8 bases and V 4 bases, and 10 bases lay outside the gene matches. CDR3 residues: CASSPGTSGALGTQYF. The DNA for the CDR3 is TGTGCCAGCAGCCCCGGGACTAGCGGGGCCCTCGGTACGCAGTATTTT.

The V and J genes are TRBV6-5 and TRBJ2-3, with 12 bases aligning to TRBD2. In germline, CDR1 is MNHEY, CDR2 SVGAGI. The ends lost 10 bases at V and 5 bases at J; junction bases unmatched: 4. CDR3 length: 13 amino acids. The CDR3 region is CATMTSGGDTQYF. CDR3 bases: TGTGCCACCATGACTAGCGGGGGAGATACGCAGTATTTT.

The V and J genes are TRBV9 and TRBJ1-3; 11 bases are shared with TRBD1. V gave up 3 bases and J gave up 3 bases; unmatched junction bases: 8. CDR1 is SGDLS, CDR2 YYNGEE, per germline. There are 17 residues in the CDR3. The CDR3 spells CASSATGTGGSGNTIYF. Written as DNA, the CDR3 is TGTGCCAGCAGCGCTACCGGGACAGGGGGTAGTGGAAACACCATATATTTT.

This clone was recorded many times. This sequence joins TRBV18 and TRBJ1-2; 7 bases fit TRBD1. The germline gives CDR1 KGHSH, CDR2 LQKENI. With V trimmed by 3 bases and J by 8 bases, 6 bases remained unmatched. The CDR3 extends over 13 amino acids. Written as DNA, the CDR3 is TGTGCCAGCTCACCGGGACAGCGCGGCGGCTACACCTTC. It specifies CASSPGQRGGYTF.

This clone was observed a single time. This sequence joins TRBV12-3 or TRBV12-4 and TRBJ2-7; a possible D gene is TRBD2 (5 bases). V lost 5 bases to trimming and J lost 4 bases, with 9 bases between them. The CDR3 sequence is 12 residues long. The CDR3 bases are TGTGCCAGCAGTCTCGGACTTTACGAGCAGTACTTC. This translates into CASSLGLYEQYF.

This clone was observed once. The CDR3 is CASKGSNQPQHF. The CDR3 DNA reads TGTGCCAGCAAGGGGAGCAATCAGCCCCAGCATTTT. V and J are TRBV28 and TRBJ1-5; TRBD1 might be the D (5 bases). Germline CDR1 is MDHEN and CDR2 is SYDVKM. Trimming took 7 bases from V and 1 from J, leaving 5 bases between them. The CDR3 runs 12 residues.

The rearrangement links TRBV7-2 to TRBJ2-1; 8 bases align to TRBD2. With V trimmed by 1 base and J by 4 bases, 9 bases remained unmatched. The CDR3 has 17 residues. CDR1 and CDR2 (germline): SGHTA, FQGNSA. In DNA form, the CDR3 reads TGTGCCAGCAGCTTAGTGGGCGGGGGGCCGACTTACAATGAGCAGTTCTTC. Translation: CASSLVGGGPTYNEQFF.

V usage is TRBV5-1 and J usage is TRBJ2-7, with unresolved D. The CDR3 contains 15 residues. Trimming pared 4 bases from V and 0 bases from J, leaving 14 bases between. In germline, CDR1 is SGHRS, CDR2 YFSETQ. The CDR3 protein is CASSPGRSSSYEQYF. The CDR3 nucleotides are TGCGCCAGCAGCCCGGGTCGCTCGAGCTCCTACGAGCAGTACTTC.

The chain uses TRBV28 and TRBJ1-1; 7 positions agree with TRBD1. The CDR3 spans 15 residues. Looked up from germline, CDR1 is MDHEN and CDR2 is SYDVKM. Trimming took 1 base from V and 1 from J; bases not matched to a gene: 3. CDR3 amino acids: CASSLLSGGNTEAFF. The DNA of the CDR3 is TGTGCCAGCAGTTTATTATCAGGGGGGAACACTGAAGCTTTCTTT.

The genes are TRBV4-1 and TRBJ1-3, with D unresolved. There are 19 residues in the CDR3. Trimming took 3 bases from V and 0 from J, leaving 21 bases between them. CDR1 is MGHRA and CDR2 is YSYEKL in the germline V gene. The DNA for the CDR3 is TGCGCCAGCAGCCATCCCGCGAGGCAGAGCTCCTCCTCTGGAAACACCATATATTTT. Encoded protein: CASSHPARQSSSSGNTIYF.

The CDR3 DNA sequence: TGTGCCAGCTCACCAGAGTCAGCGGGGGGTTACTCCTACGAGCAGTACTTC. This encodes CASSPESAGGYSYEQYF. V and J are TRBV18 and TRBJ2-7; 9 bases are shared with TRBD2. Trimming cost V 2 bases and J 0 bases; bases outside gene matches: 8. Germline CDR1 KGHSH, CDR2 LQKENI. The CDR3 consists of 17 residues. The full variable domain, with the rest looked up from reference TRBV18 and TRBJ2-7, is NAGVMQNPRHLVRRRGQEARLRCSPMKGHSHVYWYRQLPEEGLKFMVYLQKENIIDESGMPKERFSAEFPKEGPSILRIQQVVRGDSAAYFCASSPESAGGYSYEQYFGPGTRLTVT.

J is TRBJ2-7 and V is TRBV5-6, with 11 positions matching TRBD2. V lost 3 bases to trimming and J lost 6 bases; unmatched junction nucleotides: 8. The V gene's germline CDR1 is SGHDT and CDR2 YYEEEE. The CDR3 totals 15 residues. CDR3 in amino acids: CASSSRLAGIFEQYF. DNA for the CDR3: TGTGCCAGCAGCTCTCGACTAGCGGGGATTTTCGAGCAGTACTTC.

The V and J genes are TRBV11-2 and TRBJ2-3, with 12 bases identical to TRBD2. CDR3 length: 16 amino acids. V was pared by 2 bases and J by 5 bases, with 5 bases of the junction left unmatched. Germline values: CDR1 SGHAT, CDR2 FQNNGV. The CDR3 nucleotides read TGTGCCAGCAGCTTACATGGACTAGCGGGGCAAGATACGCAGTATTTT. This codes for CASSLHGLAGQDTQYF.

V usage is TRBV30 and J usage is TRBJ1-1; D unresolved. The ends were cut back, 7 bases at V and 1 base at J, with 13 bases in the middle. This CDR3 region has 13 residues. CDR1 is GTSNPN, CDR2 SVGIG, per germline (reference sequence). Written as DNA, the CDR3 is TGTGCCTCTACCCTCACAGAGAACACTGAAGCTTTCTTT. It specifies CASTLTENTEAFF.

This chain connects TRBV6-5 to TRBJ2-3; TRBD2 is a possible D gene (5 bases). V was pared by 7 bases and J by 3 bases, with 11 bases between. The CDR3 contains 13 residues. Per the germline V gene, CDR1 is MNHEY and CDR2 is SVGAGI. In nucleotides, the CDR3 is TGTGCCAGCACCTCTAGCAAGACAGATACGCAGTATTTT. Its translation is CASTSSKTDTQYF.

The CDR3: CASSELYGYTF. The CDR3 DNA follows: TGTGCCAGCAGTGAACTTTATGGCTACACCTTC. The chain uses TRBV25-1 and TRBJ1-2; D is ambiguous. V shed 2 bases and J shed 5 bases, with 3 bases lying between them. This CDR3 region has 11 residues. CDR1 and CDR2 from the germline V gene are MGHDK and SYGVNS.

The chain is built from TRBV28 and TRBJ1-1; no clear D. Trimming removed 3 bases from V and 4 bases from J, with 6 bases in between. Germline-derived CDR1 and CDR2 are MDHEN and SYDVKM. The CDR3 spans 12 residues. The CDR3 DNA sequence: TGTGCCAGCAGTTTTTCAGTCACTGAAGCTTTCTTT. Translation: CASSFSVTEAFF.

V usage is TRBV7-8 and J usage is TRBJ2-1; D not resolved. Germline CDR1 reads SGHVS; CDR2 reads FQNEAQ. Trimming shortened V by 2 bases and J by 7 bases, and 6 bases separated the two germline ends. This CDR3 region has 12 residues. The chain's CDR3 is CASSLLLNEQFF. Here the CDR3 DNA reads TGTGCCAGCAGCTTACTTCTAAATGAGCAGTTCTTC.

This chain links TRBV28 with TRBJ1-5, with TRBD1 matching over 8 bases. In germline, CDR1 is MDHEN, CDR2 SYDVKM. Trimming at V came to 3 bases and at J to 11 bases, leaving 3 bases not matched to a gene. The CDR3 totals 12 residues. The CDR3 DNA is TGTGCCAGCAGTTTCTCACAGGGGGCCCAGCATTTT. Protein sequence: CASSFSQGAQHF. The full variable domain, with the rest looked up from reference TRBV28 and TRBJ1-5, is DVKVTQSSRYLVKRTGEKVFLECVQDMDHENMFWYRQDPGLGLRLIYFSYDVKMKEKGDIPEGYSVSREKKERFSLILESASTNQTSMYLCASSFSQGAQHFGDGTRLSIL.

V is TRBV27 and J is TRBJ2-5; maybe TRBD1 (6 bases). The CDR3 spans 14 residues. The germline CDR1 and CDR2 sequences are MNHEY and SMNVEV (reference sequence). Deletions cut 3 bases from V and 5 bases from J, with 13 bases between. The CDR3 region has the DNA TGTGCCAGCAGTTTCTTACAGGGAAGGGAGACCCAGTACTTC. Protein sequence: CASSFLQGRETQYF.

The V call is TRBV6-5, the J call TRBJ2-5; a weak D match, TRBD2 (5 bases). The CDR3 is 12 residues long. Trimming shortened V by 6 bases and J by 5 bases, and 10 bases separated the two germline ends. Germline V CDR1 and CDR2: MNHEY, SVGAGI. CDR3 sequence: CASSVLGETQYF. The CDR3 DNA is TGTGCCAGCAGCGTACTAGGGGAGACCCAGTACTTC.

This chain connects TRBV6-5 to TRBJ2-5, with 11 bases that match TRBD2. After removal of 6 bases from V and 5 bases from J, the junction contained 8 bases not matched to a gene. Germline-derived CDR1 and CDR2 are MNHEY and SVGAGI. The CDR3 contains 15 residues. The DNA of the CDR3 is TGTGCCAGCAGCCCGACCGCTAGCGGGGGGGAGACCCAGTACTTC. Translating gives CASSPTASGGETQYF.

This clone has a single count. This sequence joins TRBV5-4 and TRBJ2-7; 7 positions agree with TRBD1. Trimming removed 4 bases from V and 2 bases from J; junction bases left unmatched: 3. The CDR3 spans 13 residues. CDR1 SGHNT and CDR2 YYREEE come from the germline V gene (reference sequence). The chain's CDR3 is CASSRGTAYEQYF. CDR3 sequence (DNA): TGTGCCAGCAGCCGAGGGACAGCCTACGAGCAGTACTTC.

The sample holds one count of this clone. V and J are TRBV9 and TRBJ1-6, with TRBD1 matching over 8 bases. Germline V lookup: CDR1 SGDLS, CDR2 YYNGEE. V was pared by 0 bases and J by 5 bases, with 7 bases of the junction left unmatched. This CDR3 has 17 residues. The CDR3 is CASSVGLKTGDNSPLHF. The DNA for the CDR3 is TGTGCCAGCAGCGTAGGTTTGAAGACAGGGGATAATTCACCCCTCCACTTT.

The chain combines TRBV2 with TRBJ1-5, with 10 bases fitting TRBD1. CDR3 size: 15 residues. Trimming took 6 bases from V and 7 from J; bases not matched to a gene: 9. Germline-derived CDR1 and CDR2 are SNHLY and FYNNEI. The CDR3 loop is CASSDRGTGDQPQHF. In DNA form, the CDR3 reads TGTGCCAGCAGCGACCGTGGGACAGGGGACCAGCCCCAGCATTTT. Based on the CDR3 plus reference TRBV2 and TRBJ1-5, the full variable domain is EPEVTQTPSHQVTQMGQEVILRCVPISNHLYFYWYRQILGQKVEFLVSFYNNEISEKSEIFDDQFSVERPDGSNFTLKIRSTKLEDSAMYFCASSDRGTGDQPQHFGDGTRLSIL.

The chain employs TRBV28 and TRBJ2-4; perhaps TRBD1 as D (6 bases). The germline CDR1 and CDR2 sequences are MDHEN and SYDVKM. The V end lost 4 bases, the J end lost 3 bases, and 13 bases lay between the germline ends. This CDR3 is 15 amino acids long. Here the CDR3 DNA reads TGTGCCAGCAGTTCGACAGGAAAGGGCAAAAACATTCAGTACTTC. Amino acids: CASSSTGKGKNIQYF.

Note on this clone: The sample holds other DNA sequences that translate to the same CDR3. The rearrangement uses TRBV9 and TRBJ2-1, with 7 positions matching TRBD1. Germline CDR1 and CDR2: SGDLS and YYNGEE. The CDR3 extends over 15 amino acids. The junction had 3 bases not matched to a gene; V was cut back by 0 bases and J by 3 bases. The CDR3 DNA is TGTGCCAGCAGCGTAGGGGCAGGGGGCTACAATGAGCAGTTCTTC. Translating gives CASSVGAGGYNEQFF.